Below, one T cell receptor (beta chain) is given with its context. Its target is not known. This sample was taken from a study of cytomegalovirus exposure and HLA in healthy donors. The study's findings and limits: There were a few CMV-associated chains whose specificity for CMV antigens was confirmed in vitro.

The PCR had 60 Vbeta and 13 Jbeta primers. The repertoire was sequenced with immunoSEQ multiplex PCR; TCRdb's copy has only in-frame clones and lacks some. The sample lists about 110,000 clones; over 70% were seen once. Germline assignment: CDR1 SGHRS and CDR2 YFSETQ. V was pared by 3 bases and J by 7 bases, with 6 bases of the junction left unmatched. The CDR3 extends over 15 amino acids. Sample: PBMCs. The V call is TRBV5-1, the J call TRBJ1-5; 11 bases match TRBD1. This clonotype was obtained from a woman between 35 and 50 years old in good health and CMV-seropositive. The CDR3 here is CASSWGTGGRQPQHF. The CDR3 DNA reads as TGCGCCAGCAGCTGGGGGACAGGGGGAAGGCAGCCCCAGCATTTT.